The 9 T cell receptor beta chains below all came from one sample that was sequenced in a study of glioma-infiltrating T cells after dendritic cell vaccination (dated by TCRdb to the mid-2010s). Libraries were made using the immunoSEQ multiplex PCR assay. As stored in TCRdb, this immuneACCESS dataset retains in-frame rearrangements with V and J assigned. A fraction of the clones does not appear; measured against another copy, unresolved V genes explain less than half of the discrepancy, and the remainder lacks a known reason. The sample includes more than 95,000 clones, with more than 80% observed a single time. More than 10% of the sample rests with the top ten. Sequencing was performed on blood, taken before dendritic cell vaccination. Source of these receptors: a human donor with glioblastoma.

This sequence joins TRBV15 and TRBJ2-3; TRBD1 is a possible D gene (5 bases). The CDR3 runs to 14 residues. V lost 7 bases and J 5 bases, leaving 16 bases between the germline ends. Germline CDR1 reads LNHNV; CDR2 reads YYDKDF (reference sequence). The CDR3 DNA is TGTGCCACCAACCAGGACACGTCGGTAGATACGCAGTATTTT. Amino acids: CATNQDTSVDTQYF.

The V and J genes are TRBV7-9 and TRBJ1-1, with 9 bases matching TRBD1. The CDR3 runs 15 residues. After removal of 1 base from V and 6 bases from J, the junction contained 6 bases not matched to a gene. CDR1 and CDR2 (germline): SEHNR, FQNEAQ (reference sequence). Written as DNA, the CDR3 is TGTGCCAGCAGCTTAGAGGACAGGGGAAGGGCTGAAGCTTTCTTT. Amino acids: CASSLEDRGRAEAFF.

The chain combines TRBV6-1 with TRBJ1-2, with 7 nucleotides matching TRBD1. V gave up 4 bases and J gave up 5 bases; unmatched junction bases: 10. This CDR3 region has 15 residues. CDR1 is MNHNS, CDR2 SASEGT, per germline. Written as DNA, the CDR3 is TGTGCCAGCAGTGCCCAATCCACAGGGGTTTATGGCTACACCTTC. It translates to CASSAQSTGVYGYTF.

A few counts support this clone. The genes are TRBV18 and TRBJ1-1, with TRBD1 matching over 8 bases. This CDR3 has 14 residues. J was trimmed by 6 bases and V by 3 bases; bases with no gene match: 6. The V gene's germline CDR1 is KGHSH and CDR2 LQKENI. The chain's CDR3 is CASSPTGERAEAFF. In DNA form, the CDR3 reads TGTGCCAGCTCACCGACAGGGGAGCGGGCTGAAGCTTTCTTT.

The chain recombines TRBV7-2 with TRBJ1-2, with unresolved D. Germline V CDR1 and CDR2: SGHTA, FQGNSA. The CDR3 sequence is 13 residues long. V was shortened by 5 bases and J by 5 bases, with 12 bases between the two germline ends. The CDR3, as DNA: TGTGCCAGCAGCCCGGACGGGAAGTATGGCTACACCTTC. Translation gives CASSPDGKYGYTF.

The rearrangement uses TRBV6-5 and TRBJ2-7; 12 nucleotides align to TRBD2. CDR3 length equals 15 residues. CDR1 is MNHEY and CDR2 is SVGAGI in the germline V gene. The V segment lost 5 bases and the J segment 2 bases; nucleotides outside the gene matches: 4. The CDR3: CASSRTSGAAYEQYF. The CDR3 DNA reads TGTGCCAGCAGTCGGACTAGCGGGGCCGCCTACGAGCAGTACTTC.

This rearrangement joins TRBV9 to TRBJ2-1, with D perhaps matching TRBD2 (7 bases). Germline V gene sequence: CDR1 SGDLS, CDR2 YYNGEE. V shed 0 bases and J shed 5 bases, with 12 bases lying between them. CDR3 size: 15 residues. The CDR3 DNA reads TGTGCCAGCAGCGTAGACGGGGGGCCGGACAATGAGCAGTTCTTC. Its translation: CASSVDGGPDNEQFF.

The CDR3 nucleotides read TGTGCCAGCAGTTTGCCTTCCGGGGTTCCTTTATACAATGAGCAGTTCTTC. Protein: CASSLPSGVPLYNEQFF. The chain has TRBV28 and TRBJ2-1; perhaps TRBD2 as D (5 bases). Germline CDR1 reads MDHEN; CDR2 reads SYDVKM. This CDR3 is 17 amino acids long. V lost 3 bases and J lost 4, with 19 bases in between.

The rearrangement links TRBV5-1 to TRBJ2-3, with 8 bases aligning to TRBD2. Germline V CDR1 and CDR2: SGHRS, YFSETQ. The CDR3 loop spans 15 amino acids. V was clipped by 6 bases and J by 5 bases; unmatched bases: 11. CDR3 DNA sequence: TGCGCCAGCACACGCGATCCAGCGGGGGAAGATACGCAGTATTTT. This encodes CASTRDPAGEDTQYF.